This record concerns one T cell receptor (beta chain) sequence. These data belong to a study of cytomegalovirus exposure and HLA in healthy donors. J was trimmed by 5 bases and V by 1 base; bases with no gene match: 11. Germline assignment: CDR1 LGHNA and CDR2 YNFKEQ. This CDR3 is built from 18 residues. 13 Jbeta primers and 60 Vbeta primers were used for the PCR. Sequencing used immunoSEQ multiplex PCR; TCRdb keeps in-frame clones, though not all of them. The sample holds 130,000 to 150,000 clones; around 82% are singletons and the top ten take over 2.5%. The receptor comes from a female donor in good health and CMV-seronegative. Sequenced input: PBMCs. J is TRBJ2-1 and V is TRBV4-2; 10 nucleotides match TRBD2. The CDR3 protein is CASSQAPVGAGGHNEQFF. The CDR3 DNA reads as TGTGCCAGCAGCCAAGCCCCCGTGGGAGCGGGAGGGCACAATGAGCAGTTCTTC.